The 7 T cell receptor beta chains reported below all come from one sample, sequenced in a study of cytomegalovirus exposure and HLA in healthy donors. The PCR was carried out with 60 Vbeta primers and 13 Jbeta primers. Clones were read by immunoSEQ multiplex PCR, and TCRdb kept only the in-frame ones, dropping some. Altogether roughly 150,000 clones are present, 80% to 85% being singletons, with the ten largest covering less than 1.5%. The sample consisted of PBMCs. These receptors came from a female donor in good health and CMV-seronegative.

The V call is TRBV5-1, the J call TRBJ1-1; possibly TRBD1 for D (5 bases). The length of the CDR3 is 13 residues. Trimming took off 1 base at V and 4 bases at J, with 8 bases between the two ends. Per the germline V gene, CDR1 is SGHRS and CDR2 is YFSETQ. The CDR3 loop reads CASSLKTGTEAFF. CDR3 bases: TGCGCCAGCAGCTTGAAAACAGGCACTGAAGCTTTCTTT. Combining the CDR3 with reference TRBV5-1 and TRBJ1-1 gives the whole variable domain KAGVTQTPRYLIKTRGQQVTLSCSPISGHRSVSWYQQTPGQGLQFLFEYFSETQRNKGNFPGRFSGRQFSNSRSEMNVSTLELGDSALYLCASSLKTGTEAFFGQGTRLTVV.

In this sample, this clone turned up a few times. The J gene is TRBJ2-7, the V gene TRBV27; possibly TRBD2 for D (6 bases). CDR1 and CDR2 (germline): MNHEY, SMNVEV (reference sequence). V lost 3 bases, J lost 1 base, and 10 bases lay in between. The CDR3 has 14 residues. As DNA, the CDR3 is TGTGCCAGCAGTTTGTGGGGGGAATCCTACGAGCAGTACTTC. Its protein is CASSLWGESYEQYF.

The chain has TRBV6-5 and TRBJ2-7; 8 positions match TRBD2. Germline CDR1 MNHEY, CDR2 SVGAGI. The CDR3 is 15 amino acids. V lost 2 bases and J lost 2; bases outside the gene matches: 5. CDR3 nucleotide sequence: TGTGCCAGCAGTTACGAGGCGGGAGGCCCCTACGAGCAGTACTTC. This sequence encodes CASSYEAGGPYEQYF.

This chain connects TRBV5-4 to TRBJ2-3; 10 nucleotides align to TRBD2. Trimming took 4 bases from V and 5 from J; bases not matched to a gene: 10. The CDR3 is 16 residues long. The germline V gene encodes CDR1 SGHNT and CDR2 YYREEE (reference sequence). CDR3 sequence: CASSTGTSDLIDTQYF. CDR3 nucleotides: TGTGCCAGCAGCACCGGGACTAGCGATCTTATAGATACGCAGTATTTT.

The V and J genes are TRBV5-1 and TRBJ2-7; 10 bases are shared with TRBD1. The length of the CDR3 is 15 residues. Looked up from germline, CDR1 is SGHRS and CDR2 is YFSETQ. The V and J ends lost 3 bases and 4 bases, in that order; junction bases with no gene match: 7. The CDR3 region has the DNA TGCGCCAGCAGCTCCTCCGGGACAGGGGAGTACGAGCAGTACTTC. Translation gives CASSSSGTGEYEQYF.

The V and J genes are TRBV28 and TRBJ1-2, with 7 bases aligning to TRBD1. Germline loops: CDR1 MDHEN, CDR2 SYDVKM. The CDR3 extends over 13 amino acids. The V segment lost 7 bases and the J segment 1 base; nucleotides outside the gene matches: 3. Written as DNA, the CDR3 is TGTGCCAGCACCAGGGGGGATAACTATGGCTACACCTTC. This gives the protein CASTRGDNYGYTF.

The table lists this clone with a few counts. The V and J genes are TRBV27 and TRBJ2-1; 9 bases match TRBD2. Trimming cost V 4 bases and J 7 bases; bases outside gene matches: 8. The V gene's germline CDR1 is MNHEY and CDR2 SMNVEV (reference sequence). The CDR3 is made up of 15 amino acids. The CDR3 coding sequence is TGTGCCAGCAGTTATGCGGGAGGGGGAATTAATGAGCAGTTCTTC. Its translation: CASSYAGGGINEQFF.